The 32 T cell receptor beta chains presented below share a single source sample, sequenced in a study of cytomegalovirus exposure and HLA in healthy donors. The primer mix had 60 Vbeta and 13 Jbeta primers. Profiled with immunoSEQ multiplex PCR; TCRdb holds only in-frame clones, not every one. The sample lists about 150,000 clones, roughly 82% occurring once. Sequenced: PBMCs. Receptors originate from a male donor in good health and CMV-seronegative.

The chain uses TRBV18 and TRBJ1-1; D unresolved. The CDR3 sequence is 13 residues long. CDR1 is KGHSH, CDR2 LQKENI, per germline. V lost 4 bases, J lost 7 bases, and 13 bases lay in between. The CDR3 loop is CASSLDRFGEAFF. The CDR3 DNA follows: TGTGCCAGCTCACTTGATCGGTTTGGTGAAGCTTTCTTT. Combining the CDR3 with reference TRBV18 and TRBJ1-1 gives the whole variable domain NAGVMQNPRHLVRRRGQEARLRCSPMKGHSHVYWYRQLPEEGLKFMVYLQKENIIDESGMPKERFSAEFPKEGPSILRIQQVVRGDSAAYFCASSLDRFGEAFFGQGTRLTVV.

This clone was seen just once. The genes are TRBV18 and TRBJ1-2; 7 positions match TRBD1. The CDR3 sequence is 13 residues long. J gave up 5 bases and V 3 bases, and 3 bases lay outside the gene matches. Germline V gene data show CDR1 as KGHSH and CDR2 as LQKENI. CDR3 in amino acids: CASSPDRVYGYTF. The CDR3 DNA sequence: TGTGCCAGCTCACCCGACAGGGTGTATGGCTACACCTTC.

This chain joins TRBV19 and TRBJ2-7, with D possibly matching TRBD2 (6 bases). V lost 3 bases to trimming and J lost 6 bases, with 18 bases between them. Germline lookup yields CDR1 LNHDA and CDR2 SQIVND (reference sequence). CDR3 length: 15 amino acids. CDR3 amino acids: CASSIIGGQGGEQYF. The CDR3 DNA reads TGTGCCAGTAGTATTATTGGTGGGCAGGGAGGCGAGCAGTACTTC.

This clone was counted only a few times. The chain has TRBV4-2 and TRBJ2-7; TRBD1 agrees at 10 bases. The V gene end was trimmed by 0 bases and the J gene end by 7 bases; junction bases not matched to a gene: 12. The CDR3 runs to 17 residues. Germline values: CDR1 LGHNA, CDR2 YNFKEQ. Written as DNA, the CDR3 is TGTGCCAGCAGCCAAGAGGCTTTAGACAGGGGGCTTTATGAGCAGTACTTC. This encodes CASSQEALDRGLYEQYF.

This sequence joins TRBV7-9 and TRBJ2-3; 9 bases map to TRBD2. Trimming removed 3 bases from V and 4 bases from J; junction bases left unmatched: 14. Germline V lookup: CDR1 SEHNR, CDR2 FQNEAQ (reference sequence). The CDR3 is 18 amino acids. This CDR3 is CASSLSVWTSEGSDTQYF. CDR3 nucleotides: TGTGCCAGCAGCTTGTCAGTTTGGACTAGCGAAGGTTCAGATACGCAGTATTTT.

J is TRBJ1-6 and V is TRBV5-4, with 7 bases lining up with TRBD1. J lost 5 bases, V lost 0 bases, and 5 bases had no gene match. Germline assignment: CDR1 SGHNT and CDR2 YYREEE (reference sequence). CDR3 length: 16 amino acids. The CDR3: CASSLAWDRDNSPLHF. The CDR3 DNA sequence: TGTGCCAGCAGCTTGGCCTGGGACAGAGATAATTCACCCCTCCACTTT.

This chain joins TRBV28 and TRBJ2-1; TRBD2 aligns across 9 bases. The CDR3 has 15 amino acids. Trimming at V came to 5 bases and at J to 4 bases, leaving 6 bases not matched to a gene. Germline-derived CDR1 and CDR2 are MDHEN and SYDVKM. CDR3 coding DNA: TGTGCCAGCAGTCGTGGACTAGCGAGATACAATGAGCAGTTCTTC. It specifies CASSRGLARYNEQFF.

CDR3 residues: CASSTLVAGGQGGEQYF. In DNA form, the CDR3 reads TGTGCCAGCAGCACACTCGTAGCGGGGGGTCAAGGGGGCGAGCAGTACTTC. This chain links TRBV7-9 with TRBJ2-7; 10 nucleotides line up with TRBD2. This CDR3 comprises 17 residues. V shed 5 bases, J shed 6 bases, and the junction held 16 bases outside the gene matches. Germline V CDR1 and CDR2: SEHNR, FQNEAQ (reference sequence).

CDR3 protein: CSASLDFEQYF. The CDR3, as DNA: TGCAGTGCTAGTCTAGATTTCGAGCAGTACTTC. The chain is built from TRBV20-1 and TRBJ2-7; no definite D call. The germline V and J ends were trimmed by 3 bases and 6 bases, with 9 bases remaining between them. CDR1 is DFQATT and CDR2 is SNEGSKA in the germline V gene (reference sequence). CDR3 length equals 11 residues.

This chain connects TRBV5-6 to TRBJ2-5; 14 nucleotides agree with TRBD2. With the DNA end fitting TRBJ2-7 better, the J assignment may be wrong. The CDR3 covers 18 residues. Germline CDR1 is SGHDT and CDR2 is YYEEEE. The CDR3 is CASSLFGGLAGERYEQYF. Written as DNA, the CDR3 is TGTGCCAGCAGCTTGTTTGGGGGACTAGCGGGAGAGAGATACGAGCAGTACTTC.

In DNA, the CDR3 is TGTGCCAGCAAAAGGTCGGCTAGGACCTACGAGCAGTACTTC. Protein product: CASKRSARTYEQYF. The chain carries TRBV6-5 and TRBJ2-7; the D is unclear. From germline, CDR1 is MNHEY and CDR2 SVGAGI. V was trimmed by 7 bases and J by 2 bases, leaving 15 bases between them. CDR3 length equals 14 residues.

The rearrangement joins TRBV7-9 to TRBJ2-7, with TRBD1 matching over 8 bases. This CDR3 region has 16 residues. Germline trimming cut 4 bases from V and 0 bases from J; bases unmatched to any gene: 8. Germline V gives CDR1 SEHNR, CDR2 FQNEAQ (reference sequence). CDR3 sequence: CASSSERTGSSYEQYF. CDR3 nucleotides: TGTGCCAGCAGCTCGGAGAGGACAGGGAGCTCCTACGAGCAGTACTTC.

This clone was picked up one time. At the DNA level, this CDR3 is encoded by other sequences in the same sample as well. This sequence joins TRBV18 and TRBJ2-1; 15 nucleotides agree with TRBD2. From germline, CDR1 is KGHSH and CDR2 LQKENI. This CDR3 comprises 16 residues. With 2 bases clipped from V and 7 bases from J, the junction kept 3 bases outside the gene matches. The CDR3 region has the DNA TGTGCCAGCTCACCAAGGACTAGCGGGGGGGCAAATGAGCAGTTCTTC. Residues: CASSPRTSGGANEQFF.

This chain joins TRBV11-2 and TRBJ2-7; 8 bases match TRBD2. CDR3 length equals 15 residues. Germline V CDR1 and CDR2: SGHAT, FQNNGV. Unmatched junction bases numbered 10, after V lost 3 bases and J lost 6 bases. The DNA of the CDR3 is TGTGCCAGCAGCTTTCGCCCCTCGGGAGGGGGCGAGCAGTACTTC. Encoded protein: CASSFRPSGGGEQYF.

The J gene is TRBJ1-1, the V gene TRBV10-3; TRBD1 might be the D (5 bases). Trimming left V 7 bases short and J 0 bases short, with 18 bases between. CDR3 length equals 16 residues. Germline V gene lookup returns CDR1 ENHRY and CDR2 SYGVKD. The CDR3 region has the DNA TGTGCCATCACGGGGGGTACGGAAGCTTTGAACACTGAAGCTTTCTTT. Protein: CAITGGTEALNTEAFF.

This clone was counted a few times. The chain recombines TRBV25-1 with TRBJ2-5, with 10 positions matching TRBD2. Germline CDR1 MGHDK, CDR2 SYGVNS. Trimming removed 3 bases from V and 3 bases from J; junction bases left unmatched: 7. The CDR3 contains 16 residues. The CDR3 DNA sequence: TGTGCCAGCAGTGATATAAAGCGGGGGGGCGAAGAGACCCAGTACTTC. This codes for CASSDIKRGGEETQYF.

The J gene is TRBJ2-1, the V gene TRBV4-1; 10 nucleotides agree with TRBD2. In germline, CDR1 is MGHRA, CDR2 YSYEKL. The CDR3 is made up of 14 amino acids. Trimming at V came to 6 bases and at J to 9 bases, leaving 8 bases not matched to a gene. For the CDR3, the DNA is TGCGCCAGCAGTATTCGAGCGGGGGGGCGTGAGCAGTTCTTC. It encodes CASSIRAGGREQFF.

This chain connects TRBV7-6 to TRBJ1-5, with 9 positions matching TRBD1. The CDR3 covers 19 residues. Per germline, CDR1 SGHVS and CDR2 FNYEAQ. V dropped 0 bases and J dropped 2; count of bases not matched to a gene: 11. CDR3 nucleotide sequence: TGTGCCAGCAGCTTAGCGCCATGGACAGGGGCTCGTGGCAATCAGCCCCAGCATTTT. It specifies CASSLAPWTGARGNQPQHF.

This chain uses TRBV6-5 with TRBJ1-2, with D maybe TRBD1 (5 bases). The CDR3 is 13 residues long. Germline V gives CDR1 MNHEY, CDR2 SVGAGI. Trimming took off 0 bases at V and 8 bases at J, with 10 bases between the two ends. In DNA form, the CDR3 reads TGTGCCAGCAGTTACTCGAGACAGTGGGGCTACACCTTC. Its translation: CASSYSRQWGYTF.

The V call is TRBV7-9, the J call TRBJ2-1, with 12 nucleotides matching TRBD2. The V and J ends lost 5 bases and 8 bases, in that order; junction bases with no gene match: 16. The CDR3 runs to 18 residues. Germline V gene lookup returns CDR1 SEHNR and CDR2 FQNEAQ (reference sequence). CDR3 nucleotides: TGTGCCAGCAGCGGGCCGGGACAGGGACTAGCGGGTATCGATGAGCAGTTCTTC. It encodes CASSGPGQGLAGIDEQFF.

In this sample, this clone turned up a few times. The rearrangement joins TRBV4-2 to TRBJ2-1; TRBD2 matches 8 bases. CDR3 length: 17 amino acids. V was pared by 0 bases and J by 4 bases, with 8 bases of the junction left unmatched. Germline V gives CDR1 LGHNA, CDR2 YNFKEQ. This chain's CDR3 is CASSQDPAGREYNEQFF. In DNA form, the CDR3 reads TGTGCCAGCAGCCAAGATCCCGCCGGGAGGGAGTACAATGAGCAGTTCTTC.

The V gene is TRBV18, the J gene TRBJ2-5; 8 bases match TRBD2. CDR1 is KGHSH and CDR2 is LQKENI in the germline V gene. V trimming: 1 base; J trimming: 3 bases; junction bases outside the gene matches: 4. The CDR3 extends over 15 amino acids. In DNA form, the CDR3 reads TGTGCCAGCTCACCACTAGCGGGGCTTAAAGAGACCCAGTACTTC. It codes for CASSPLAGLKETQYF.

The chain combines TRBV15 with TRBJ1-1, with a possible D match to TRBD1 (5 bases). Germline V CDR1 and CDR2: LNHNV, YYDKDF (reference sequence). The V gene lost 3 bases and the J gene lost 0 bases, with 8 bases spanning the gap. This CDR3 is built from 14 residues. CDR3 nucleotides: TGTGCCACCAGCAGCGACAGAGTGAACACTGAAGCTTTCTTT. This translates into CATSSDRVNTEAFF.

This chain joins TRBV7-2 and TRBJ1-2; tentatively, D is TRBD1 (5 bases). Trimming stripped 3 bases from V and 5 bases from J, with 13 bases between. Germline V gene lookup returns CDR1 SGHTA and CDR2 FQGNSA. The CDR3 covers 14 residues. CDR3 in amino acids: CASSLGGSAYGYTF. CDR3 in DNA: TGTGCCAGCAGCTTGGGGGGGAGCGCATATGGCTACACCTTC.

This CDR3 reads CASSSLQETQYF. CDR3 nucleotide sequence: TGTGCCAGCAGTTCCCTGCAAGAGACCCAGTACTTC. The chain carries TRBV28 and TRBJ2-5; D call uncertain. With 4 bases removed from V and 2 bases from J, the gap between germline ends came to 5 bases. CDR1 and CDR2 (germline): MDHEN, SYDVKM. The CDR3 has 12 amino acids. Full variable domain (rest looked up from reference TRBV28 and TRBJ2-5): DVKVTQSSRYLVKRTGEKVFLECVQDMDHENMFWYRQDPGLGLRLIYFSYDVKMKEKGDIPEGYSVSREKKERFSLILESASTNQTSMYLCASSSLQETQYFGPGTRLLVL.

The gene calls are TRBV28 and TRBJ2-7; TRBD2 agrees at 11 bases. This CDR3 spans 21 amino acids. Germline CDR1 reads MDHEN; CDR2 reads SYDVKM. V shed 4 bases, J shed 3 bases, and the junction held 23 bases outside the gene matches. CDR3 amino acids: CASSYLIPRTSGSPGDYEQYF. CDR3 nucleotides: TGTGCCAGCAGTTACCTAATCCCGCGGACTAGCGGGTCCCCAGGGGACTACGAGCAGTACTTC. Full variable domain (outside the CDR3, taken from reference TRBV28 and TRBJ2-7): DVKVTQSSRYLVKRTGEKVFLECVQDMDHENMFWYRQDPGLGLRLIYFSYDVKMKEKGDIPEGYSVSREKKERFSLILESASTNQTSMYLCASSYLIPRTSGSPGDYEQYFGPGTRLTVT.

This sequence joins TRBV28 and TRBJ1-2; D remains unclear. This CDR3 contains 16 residues. The germline V and J ends were trimmed by 4 bases and 3 bases, with 18 bases remaining between them. Germline V gene lookup returns CDR1 MDHEN and CDR2 SYDVKM. The CDR3 loop reads CASSSSGRLGDYGYTF. The CDR3 nucleotides are TGTGCCAGCAGTTCGAGCGGCAGACTCGGTGACTATGGCTACACCTTC.

This clone was seen more than once but under ten times. The rearrangement uses TRBV13 and TRBJ2-1, with D perhaps matching TRBD1 (5 bases). The CDR3 is 13 amino acids. Germline-derived CDR1 and CDR2 are PRHDT and FYEKMQ (reference sequence). The V and J ends lost 5 bases and 5 bases respectively, with 10 bases between them. CDR3 region: CASSTQENNEQFF. The CDR3 nucleotides read TGTGCCAGCAGCACACAGGAAAACAATGAGCAGTTCTTC.

This clone came up a few times. The CDR3 nucleotides are TGTGCCAGCCCAGCAGGGGGCGGCACCGGGGAGCTGTTTTTT. Translated: CASPAGGGTGELFF. V and J are TRBV7-9 and TRBJ2-2; 8 nucleotides align to TRBD1. Trimming removed 8 bases from V and 4 bases from J; junction bases left unmatched: 6. The CDR3 runs 14 residues. Germline V gene data show CDR1 as SEHNR and CDR2 as FQNEAQ (reference sequence).

In this sample, this clone turned up a few times. This rearrangement joins TRBV12-5 to TRBJ2-6; 8 positions agree with TRBD1. The V gene end was trimmed by 0 bases and the J gene end by 4 bases; junction bases not matched to a gene: 17. The CDR3 is 21 amino acids. Per germline, CDR1 LGHNT and CDR2 FRNRAP. CDR3 nucleotide sequence: TGTGCTAGTGGTTTGGTAATCTACGGACAGGGATTTAAATTGGGGGCCAACGTCCTGACTTTC. Amino acid sequence: CASGLVIYGQGFKLGANVLTF. The entire variable domain, with the rest obtained from reference TRBV12-5 and TRBJ2-6, is as follows: DARVTQTPRHKVTEMGQEVTMRCQPILGHNTVFWYRQTMMQGLELLAYFRNRAPLDDSGMPKDRFSAEMPDATLATLKIQPSEPRDSAVYFCASGLVIYGQGFKLGANVLTFGAGSRLTVL.

The J gene is TRBJ2-5, the V gene TRBV5-4; TRBD2 agrees at 8 bases. CDR1 and CDR2 (germline): SGHNT, YYREEE (reference sequence). This CDR3 spans 16 amino acids. J was trimmed by 3 bases and V by 2 bases; bases with no gene match: 9. The CDR3 DNA is TGTGCCAGCAGCTTTCAAGCGGGGGCGGGGGAAGAGACCCAGTACTTC. The encoded protein is CASSFQAGAGEETQYF. The complete variable domain, with remaining parts taken from reference TRBV5-4 and TRBJ2-5, reads ETGVTQSPTHLIKTRGQQVTLRCSSQSGHNTVSWYQQALGQGPQFIFQYYREEENGRGNFPPRFSGLQFPNYSSELNVNALELDDSALYLCASSFQAGAGEETQYFGPGTRLLVL.

This clone was seen once. V gene TRBV4-2 combines with J gene TRBJ2-3, with TRBD1 as a possible D gene (5 bases). This CDR3 has 15 residues. V gave up 0 bases and J gave up 5 bases, with 12 bases separating them. CDR1 LGHNA and CDR2 YNFKEQ come from the germline V gene. For the CDR3, the DNA is TGTGCCAGCAGCCAAGATGGGGCTATCGGAGATACGCAGTATTTT. It specifies CASSQDGAIGDTQYF.